What follows are 15 T cell receptor beta chains derived from one specimen sequenced in a study of shared clonotypes between healthy human individuals. Sequenced by immunoSEQ multiplex PCR; TCRdb stores in-frame clones only, minus some. The repertoire holds roughly 720,000 clones, about 92% seen once, with about 34% in the top ten. The sequenced sample was memory CD8+ T cells from PBMCs. Stated subset: CD45RO+ cells pooled with CCR7-negative TemRA cells. These receptors were taken from a man between 18 and 35 years old in good health. Some clones in this sample may be carry-over from other donors' samples.

The chain couples TRBV9 to TRBJ2-1; TRBD2 agrees at 7 bases. Germline CDR1 is SGDLS and CDR2 is YYNGEE. The V and J ends lost 0 bases and 6 bases, in that order; junction bases with no gene match: 6. There are 15 residues in the CDR3. CDR3 nucleotide sequence: TGTGCCAGCAGCGTAGGAGCGCGGGGGATCAATGAGCAGTTCTTC. It is translated as CASSVGARGINEQFF.

This clone was observed a few times. The chain links TRBV30 to TRBJ2-1; possible D gene TRBD2, 6 bases. In germline, CDR1 is GTSNPN, CDR2 SVGIG (reference sequence). The CDR3 length is 14 residues. Trimming took 2 bases from V and 7 from J, leaving 15 bases between them. Here the CDR3 DNA reads TGTGCCTGGAGTCCCCTAGCGACTACGAATGAGCAGTTCTTC. This gives the protein CAWSPLATTNEQFF. Complete variable domain (other parts from reference TRBV30 and TRBJ2-1): SQTIHQWPATLVQPVGSPLSLECTVEGTSNPNLYWYRQAAGRGLQLLFYSVGIGQISSEVPQNLSASRPQDRQFILSSKKLLLSDSGFYLCAWSPLATTNEQFFGPGTRLTVL.

In regard to this clone: This same CDR3 is encoded by further DNA sequences in the sample. The chain is built from TRBV5-6 and TRBJ1-1; D is unclear. Germline values: CDR1 SGHDT, CDR2 YYEEEE. The length of the CDR3 is 12 residues. Trimming shortened V by 0 bases and J by 5 bases, and 5 bases separated the two germline ends. CDR3 sequence reads: CASSLGKTEAFF. The CDR3 coding sequence is TGTGCCAGCAGCTTGGGCAAGACTGAAGCTTTCTTT.

The chain joins TRBV13 to TRBJ2-1; D not certain. This CDR3 is 13 amino acids long. V was pared by 7 bases and J by 1 base, with 8 bases between. Germline V gives CDR1 PRHDT, CDR2 FYEKMQ (reference sequence). The CDR3 spells CASTSESYNEQFF. CDR3 DNA sequence: TGTGCCAGCACGAGTGAGTCCTACAATGAGCAGTTCTTC. The variable domain in full, with the rest retrieved from reference TRBV13 and TRBJ2-1, is AAGVIQSPRHLIKEKRETATLKCYPIPRHDTVYWYQQGPGQDPQFLISFYEKMQSDKGSIPDRFSAQQFSDYHSELNMSSLELGDSALYFCASTSESYNEQFFGPGTRLTVL.

As to this clone: A far more abundant clone sits one base away, making this likely a read error. Within the sample, other DNA sequences also encode this same CDR3. The rearrangement joins TRBV28 to TRBJ2-1; a possible D gene is TRBD1 (5 bases). CDR3 length equals 13 residues. Germline CDR1 and CDR2: MDHEN and SYDVKM. Written as DNA, the CDR3 is TGTGCCAGCACCACGGACAACTACAATGAACAGTTCTTC. Translating it yields CASTTDNYNEQFF.

V usage is TRBV11-2 and J usage is TRBJ2-5, with D unclear. The CDR3 length is 17 residues. Germline values: CDR1 SGHAT, CDR2 FQNNGV. Deletions cut 2 bases from V and 1 base from J, with 17 bases between. Here the CDR3 reads CASSLSSLRPSQETQYF. CDR3 in DNA: TGTGCCAGCAGCTTAAGTAGTCTGAGACCCTCCCAAGAGACCCAGTACTTC.

The rearrangement joins TRBV19 to TRBJ1-5, with unresolved D. The CDR3 has 15 amino acids. V was shortened by 8 bases and J by 2 bases, with 16 bases between the two germline ends. Germline CDR1 LNHDA, CDR2 SQIVND (reference sequence). The CDR3 bases are TGTGCCAGTGCCGCTGCCGCTGTCGGCAATCAGCCCCAGCATTTT. Translation gives CASAAAAVGNQPQHF.

The V call is TRBV9, the J call TRBJ1-1; D possibly corresponds to TRBD1 (5 bases). This CDR3 has 13 residues. Trimming took 0 bases from V and 4 from J, leaving 7 bases between them. From germline, CDR1 is SGDLS and CDR2 YYNGEE. Here the CDR3 reads CASSVDRSTEAFF. The CDR3 DNA sequence: TGTGCCAGCAGCGTAGACAGGTCCACTGAAGCTTTCTTT.

This chain links TRBV5-6 with TRBJ2-1; D ambiguous. Germline V gene lookup returns CDR1 SGHDT and CDR2 YYEEEE. This CDR3 comprises 12 residues. The V and J ends lost 0 bases and 5 bases respectively, with 3 bases between them. The CDR3 reads CASSLVNNEQFF. CDR3 bases: TGTGCCAGCAGCTTGGTAAACAATGAGCAGTTCTTC.

This sequence joins TRBV10-3 and TRBJ1-2; 7 bases agree with TRBD1. V shed 4 bases and J 7 bases; nucleotides not matched to a gene: 9. The CDR3 consists of 14 residues. Germline CDR1 is ENHRY and CDR2 is SYGVKD. Here the CDR3 reads CAISGDRDSTGYTF. In nucleotides, the CDR3 is TGTGCCATCAGTGGCGACAGGGACTCCACTGGCTACACCTTC.

V usage is TRBV27 and J usage is TRBJ2-6, with no clear D. V lost 5 bases and J 0 bases, leaving 23 bases between the germline ends. This CDR3 is built from 20 residues. Germline CDR1 and CDR2: MNHEY and SMNVEV (reference sequence). The CDR3 nucleotides read TGTGCCAGCAGTCTACGCCCTCGGACGGGTCCTAGCTCTGGGGCCAACGTCCTGACTTTC. It yields the protein CASSLRPRTGPSSGANVLTF. Full variable domain (missing parts from reference TRBV27 and TRBJ2-6): EAQVTQNPRYLITVTGKKLTVTCSQNMNHEYMSWYRQDPGLGLRQIYYSMNVEVTDKGDVPEGYKVSRKEKRNFPLILESPSPNQTSLYFCASSLRPRTGPSSGANVLTFGAGSRLTVL.

This chain joins TRBV7-9 and TRBJ1-1, with D hard to call. The CDR3 covers 14 residues. Trimming shortened V by 6 bases and J by 11 bases, and 22 bases separated the two germline ends. Germline CDR1 SEHNR, CDR2 FQNEAQ (reference sequence). The CDR3 nucleotides are TGTGCCAGCAGGAGTAAGGTTTTCGGGCCGGAGGCTTTCTTT. It yields the protein CASRSKVFGPEAFF.

The chain has TRBV5-4 and TRBJ1-2; no clear D gene. The V gene lost 0 bases and the J gene lost 2 bases, with 8 bases spanning the gap. The CDR3 consists of 14 residues. In germline, CDR1 is SGHNT, CDR2 YYREEE (reference sequence). The CDR3 DNA reads TGTGCCAGCAGCTTGGGTAGAACAAACTATGGCTACACCTTC. It translates to CASSLGRTNYGYTF.

The J gene is TRBJ2-7, the V gene TRBV5-6; D possibly corresponds to TRBD1 (5 bases). The CDR3 runs 16 residues. Trimming shortened V by 0 bases and J by 0 bases, and 13 bases separated the two germline ends. Germline V gene lookup returns CDR1 SGHDT and CDR2 YYEEEE. The CDR3: CASSLGGDRSSYEQYF. The CDR3 DNA is TGTGCCAGCAGCTTGGGTGGAGACAGAAGCTCCTACGAGCAGTACTTC.

The J gene is TRBJ1-2, the V gene TRBV19, with unresolved D. Looked up from germline, CDR1 is LNHDA and CDR2 is SQIVND (reference sequence). The CDR3 covers 12 residues. V was trimmed by 5 bases and J by 10 bases, leaving 14 bases between them. Here the CDR3 reads CASSLDPRDYTF. The CDR3 DNA reads TGTGCCAGTAGTCTCGATCCTCGGGACTACACCTTC. Full variable domain (outside the CDR3, taken from reference TRBV19 and TRBJ1-2): DGGITQSPKYLFRKEGQNVTLSCEQNLNHDAMYWYRQDPGQGLRLIYYSQIVNDFQKGDIAEGYSVSREKKESFPLTVTSAQKNPTAFYLCASSLDPRDYTFGSGTRLTVV.